The rows below give T cell receptor beta chains drawn from one sample of a study of cytomegalovirus exposure and HLA in healthy donors. Only in-frame clones appear in the TCRdb table, and some are missing; sequencing was by immunoSEQ multiplex PCR. Of some 180,000 clones listed, around 80% are singletons. Specimen: PBMCs. Receptors originate from a young man in good health and CMV-seronegative. The CDR3 runs from the conserved cysteine through the conserved F or W. The D gene is left open where the match is weak. Size is omitted from some rows. Given values are once, few, many or a class for expanded clones.

J gene: TRBJ1-2; clone size: -; V gene: TRBV7-2; D gene: -; CDR3 protein: CASSLGAGFNYGYTF; CDR3 DNA: TGTGCCAGCAGCTTAGGGGCAGGTTTTAACTATGGCTACACCTTC
J gene: TRBJ1-3; clone size: few; V gene: TRBV6-6; D gene: -; CDR3 protein: CASSWKADSGNTIYF; CDR3 DNA: TGTGCCAGCAGTTGGAAGGCGGACTCTGGAAACACCATATATTTT
J gene: TRBJ2-3; clone size: -; V gene: TRBV9; D gene: TRBD2; CDR3 protein: CASSGRTGGSGTDTQYF; CDR3 DNA: TGTGCCAGCAGCGGACGGACTGGCGGGAGCGGAACAGATACGCAGTATTTT
J gene: TRBJ2-7; clone size: -; V gene: TRBV6-1; D gene: TRBD2; CDR3 protein: CASALAVVKEQYF; CDR3 DNA: TGTGCCAGCGCCCTAGCGGTCGTGAAAGAGCAGTACTTC
J gene: TRBJ2-7; clone size: -; V gene: TRBV6-6; D gene: -; CDR3 protein: CASRDSDGDYEQYF; CDR3 DNA: TGTGCCAGCAGGGACAGCGACGGGGACTACGAGCAGTACTTC
J gene: TRBJ2-7; clone size: -; V gene: TRBV7-7; D gene: TRBD2; CDR3 protein: CASSPIAGGFYEQYF; CDR3 DNA: TGTGCTAGCAGCCCCATAGCGGGGGGATTCTACGAGCAGTACTTC
J gene: TRBJ2-3; clone size: few; V gene: TRBV25-1; D gene: -; CDR3 protein: CASRYDLRTDTQYF; CDR3 DNA: TGTGCCAGCAGATACGATCTACGCACAGATACGCAGTATTTT
J gene: TRBJ2-1; clone size: -; V gene: TRBV6-5; D gene: -; CDR3 protein: CASSPLTSTVNEQFF; CDR3 DNA: TGTGCCAGCAGTCCCTTGACCTCGACAGTAAATGAGCAGTTCTTC
J gene: TRBJ2-2; clone size: few; V gene: TRBV9; D gene: -; CDR3 protein: CASGGKNTGELFF; CDR3 DNA: TGTGCCAGCGGGGGGAAGAACACCGGGGAGCTGTTTTTT
J gene: TRBJ1-1; clone size: -; V gene: TRBV6-5; D gene: -; CDR3 protein: CASSYSRGTTEAFF; CDR3 DNA: TGTGCCAGCAGTTACTCGAGGGGGACCACTGAAGCTTTCTTT
J gene: TRBJ1-3; clone size: -; V gene: TRBV6-6; D gene: TRBD1; CDR3 protein: CASSYRTGGSGNTIYF; CDR3 DNA: TGTGCCAGCAGTTACAGAACAGGGGGCTCTGGAAACACCATATATTTT
J gene: TRBJ2-2; clone size: -; V gene: TRBV4-2; D gene: -; CDR3 protein: CASSQDPGVGTGELFF; CDR3 DNA: TGTGCCAGCAGCCAAGATCCCGGGGTAGGCACCGGGGAGCTGTTTTTT
J gene: TRBJ2-1; clone size: -; V gene: TRBV7-3; D gene: TRBD2; CDR3 protein: CASSLNKAGGSSYNEQFF; CDR3 DNA: TGTGCCAGCAGCTTAAATAAAGCGGGGGGGAGCTCCTACAATGAGCAGTTCTTC
J gene: TRBJ2-1; clone size: -; V gene: TRBV6-1; D gene: TRBD1; CDR3 protein: CASSPGQTQFF; CDR3 DNA: TGTGCCAGCAGCCCGGGACAGACGCAGTTCTTC
J gene: TRBJ1-2; clone size: few; V gene: TRBV4-3; D gene: -; CDR3 protein: CASSQGLGGYGYTF; CDR3 DNA: TGCGCCAGCAGCCAAGGGTTAGGGGGCTATGGCTACACCTTC
J gene: TRBJ2-7; clone size: -; V gene: TRBV7-9; D gene: TRBD2; CDR3 protein: CASSPPQGLGFNEQYF; CDR3 DNA: TGTGCCAGCAGCCCACCTCAGGGACTAGGTTTCAACGAGCAGTACTTC
J gene: TRBJ1-5; clone size: once; V gene: TRBV16; D gene: -; CDR3 protein: CASSQLQGRYSNQPQHF; CDR3 DNA: TGTGCCAGCAGCCAATTACAGGGTCGCTATAGCAATCAGCCCCAGCATTTT
J gene: TRBJ2-7; clone size: -; V gene: TRBV5-1; D gene: TRBD2; CDR3 protein: CASSLVASGRDHEQYF; CDR3 DNA: TGCGCCAGCAGCTTGGTGGCTAGCGGGAGGGACCACGAGCAGTACTTC
J gene: TRBJ2-7; clone size: -; V gene: TRBV28; D gene: -; CDR3 protein: CASSLGRGYEQYF; CDR3 DNA: TGTGCCAGCAGTTTAGGCAGGGGCTACGAGCAGTACTTC
J gene: TRBJ2-1; clone size: -; V gene: TRBV15; D gene: TRBD2; CDR3 protein: CATSREGLAGRMSSYNEQFF; CDR3 DNA: TGTGCCACCAGCAGAGAGGGACTAGCGGGAAGGATGAGCTCCTACAATGAGCAGTTCTTC
J gene: TRBJ2-3; clone size: -; V gene: TRBV2; D gene: -; CDR3 protein: CASSKTTMGLAADTQYF; CDR3 DNA: TGTGCCAGCAGTAAAACCACCATGGGGCTGGCCGCAGATACGCAGTATTTT
J gene: TRBJ2-2; clone size: once; V gene: TRBV19; D gene: -; CDR3 protein: CASSTVPGLTGELFF; CDR3 DNA: TGTGCCAGTAGTACGGTCCCAGGGCTAACCGGGGAGCTGTTTTTT
J gene: TRBJ2-1; clone size: few; V gene: TRBV7-9; D gene: TRBD1; CDR3 protein: CASSSSGTVNNEQFF; CDR3 DNA: TGTGCCAGCAGCTCCTCCGGGACAGTGAACAATGAGCAGTTCTTC
J gene: TRBJ2-1; clone size: -; V gene: TRBV7-2; D gene: TRBD2; CDR3 protein: CASSLTGGPNEQFF; CDR3 DNA: TGTGCCAGCAGCTTAACGGGGGGGCCGAATGAGCAGTTCTTC
J gene: TRBJ2-7; clone size: -; V gene: TRBV29-1; D gene: -; CDR3 protein: CSVAPDFPYEQYF; CDR3 DNA: TGCAGCGTTGCTCCGGACTTCCCCTACGAGCAGTACTTC
J gene: TRBJ2-1; clone size: -; V gene: TRBV15; D gene: TRBD2; CDR3 protein: CATSRDLIAGGHQQQFF; CDR3 DNA: TGTGCCACCAGCAGAGATCTAATAGCGGGAGGCCACCAGCAGCAGTTCTTC
J gene: TRBJ2-1; clone size: many; V gene: TRBV18; D gene: -; CDR3 protein: CASSPPPGGEQFF; CDR3 DNA: TGTGCCAGCTCACCACCGCCCGGGGGTGAGCAGTTCTTC
J gene: TRBJ1-2; clone size: -; V gene: TRBV7-2; D gene: TRBD1; CDR3 protein: CASRSSGTGHYGYTF; CDR3 DNA: TGTGCCAGCAGGTCCTCAGGGACAGGGCACTATGGCTACACCTTC
J gene: TRBJ1-6; clone size: -; V gene: TRBV5-1; D gene: -; CDR3 protein: CASSPSRRQSYNSPLHF; CDR3 DNA: TGCGCCAGCAGCCCAAGCCGAAGACAGAGCTATAATTCACCCCTCCACTTT
J gene: TRBJ2-1; clone size: -; V gene: TRBV13; D gene: -; CDR3 protein: CASSSNSGLGPYNEQFF; CDR3 DNA: TGTGCCAGCAGCTCCAACTCAGGGTTAGGCCCGTACAATGAGCAGTTCTTC
J gene: TRBJ1-2; clone size: -; V gene: TRBV30; D gene: -; CDR3 protein: CAWSPESGPFHYGYTF; CDR3 DNA: TGTGCCTGGAGTCCCGAGAGCGGGCCCTTCCACTATGGCTACACCTTC
J gene: TRBJ1-1; clone size: -; V gene: TRBV2; D gene: TRBD1; CDR3 protein: CASSGQGYTEAFF; CDR3 DNA: TGTGCCAGCAGTGGACAGGGTTACACTGAAGCTTTCTTT
J gene: TRBJ2-7; clone size: -; V gene: TRBV9; D gene: TRBD2; CDR3 protein: CASSGRHSGLSAEQYF; CDR3 DNA: TGTGCCAGCAGCGGACGACATAGCGGGTTAAGTGCCGAGCAGTACTTC
J gene: TRBJ2-5; clone size: once; V gene: TRBV5-6; D gene: TRBD2; CDR3 protein: CASSLFSGRGQETQYF; CDR3 DNA: TGTGCCAGCAGCTTGTTTAGCGGGAGGGGCCAAGAGACCCAGTACTTC
J gene: TRBJ2-1; clone size: -; V gene: TRBV5-1; D gene: -; CDR3 protein: CASSFGGFSYNEQFF; CDR3 DNA: TGCGCCAGCAGCTTCGGGGGATTCTCCTACAATGAGCAGTTCTTC